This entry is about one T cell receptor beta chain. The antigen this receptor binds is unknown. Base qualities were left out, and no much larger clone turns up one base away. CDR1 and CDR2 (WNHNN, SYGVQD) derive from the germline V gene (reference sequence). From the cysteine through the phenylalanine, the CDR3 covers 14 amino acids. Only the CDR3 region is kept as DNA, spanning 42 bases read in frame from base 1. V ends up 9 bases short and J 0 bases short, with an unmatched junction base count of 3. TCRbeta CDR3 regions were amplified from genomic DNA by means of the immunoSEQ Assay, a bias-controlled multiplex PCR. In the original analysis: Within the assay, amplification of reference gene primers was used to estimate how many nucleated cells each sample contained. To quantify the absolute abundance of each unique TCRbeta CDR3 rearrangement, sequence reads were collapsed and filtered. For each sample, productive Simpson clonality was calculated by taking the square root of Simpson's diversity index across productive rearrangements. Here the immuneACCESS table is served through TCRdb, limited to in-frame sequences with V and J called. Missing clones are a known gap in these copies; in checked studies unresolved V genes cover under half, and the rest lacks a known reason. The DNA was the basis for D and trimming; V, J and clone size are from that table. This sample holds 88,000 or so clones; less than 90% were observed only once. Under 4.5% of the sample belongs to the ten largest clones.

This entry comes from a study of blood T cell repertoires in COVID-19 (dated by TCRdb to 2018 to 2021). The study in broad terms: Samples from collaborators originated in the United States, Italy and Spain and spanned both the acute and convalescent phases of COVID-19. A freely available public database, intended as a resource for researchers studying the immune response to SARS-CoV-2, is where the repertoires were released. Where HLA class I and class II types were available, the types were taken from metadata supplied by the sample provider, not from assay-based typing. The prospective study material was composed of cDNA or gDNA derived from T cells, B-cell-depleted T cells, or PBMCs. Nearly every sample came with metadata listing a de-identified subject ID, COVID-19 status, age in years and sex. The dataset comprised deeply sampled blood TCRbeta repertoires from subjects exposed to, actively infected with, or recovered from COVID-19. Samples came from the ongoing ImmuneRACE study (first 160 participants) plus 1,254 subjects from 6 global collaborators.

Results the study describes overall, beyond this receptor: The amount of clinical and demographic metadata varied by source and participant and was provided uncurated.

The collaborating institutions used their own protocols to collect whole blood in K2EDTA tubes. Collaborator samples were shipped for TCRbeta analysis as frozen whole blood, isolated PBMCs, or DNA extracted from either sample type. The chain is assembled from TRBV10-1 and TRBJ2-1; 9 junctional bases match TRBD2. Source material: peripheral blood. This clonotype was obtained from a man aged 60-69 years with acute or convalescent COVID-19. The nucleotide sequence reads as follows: TGCGCCAGTCGTAGCGGGAGCTCCTACAATGAGCAGTTCTTC. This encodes CASRSGSSYNEQFF.